The rows below give T cell receptor beta chains drawn from one sample of a study of T cells in Graves' hyperthyroidism and ophthalmopathy. TCRdb re-called the multiplex PCR reads with MiXCR, one entry per CDR3 protein. This sample yields under 450,000 distinct CDR3 sequences, of which about 15% are seen a single time; about a third belongs to the top ten. The sequenced sample was blood. The receptors come from a woman aged 30 to 39 with Graves' hyperthyroidism that later progressed to Graves' ophthalmopathy. The CDR3 runs from the conserved cysteine through the conserved F or W. Fields, in order: clone size, V gene, J gene, D gene, CDR3 protein, CDR3 DNA. The D gene is left open where the match is weak. Clone size, where shown, is once, few, many, or a class for clones that have expanded.

>many|TRBV30|TRBJ1-5|.
CAWSPSGAKPQHF
TGTGCCTGGAGTCCCTCGGGGGCAAAGCCCCAGCATTTT
>many|TRBV19|TRBJ2-5|TRBD2
CASSTRTRGQETQYF
TGTGCCAGTAGTACCCGGACTAGGGGACAAGAGACCCAGTACTTC
>.|TRBV5-1|TRBJ2-5|.
CASSWFSRALQETQHF
TGCGCCAGCAGCTGGTTCTCGCGGGCCCTCCAAGAGACCCAGCACTTC
>few|TRBV29-1|TRBJ2-2|.
CSVVPANTGELFF
TGCAGCGTTGTGCCAGCGAACACCGGGGAGCTGTTTTTT
>many|TRBV20-1|TRBJ2-3|.
CSARVSGTDTQYF
TGCAGTGCTAGAGTATCTGGCACAGATACGCAGTATTTT
>.|TRBV9|TRBJ2-7|TRBD1
CASSTSTGGSSYEQYF
TGTGCCAGCAGCACATCGACAGGGGGCAGCTCCTACGAGCAGTACTTC
>few|TRBV10-3|TRBJ1-2|.
CAISESTGYGYTF
TGTGCCATCAGTGAGTCGACAGGCTATGGCTACACCTTC
>few|TRBV6-5|TRBJ2-6|.
CASSYPDGGANVLTF
TGTGCCAGCAGTTACCCGGATGGTGGGGCCAACGTCCTGACTTTC
>many|TRBV28|TRBJ2-7|.
CASSRITRGHYEQYF
TGTGCCAGCTCCCGGATAACCAGGGGTCACTACGAGCAGTACTTC
>many|TRBV7-9|TRBJ1-2|.
CASTPSGRNYGYTF
TGTGCCAGCACCCCAAGCGGCAGGAACTATGGCTACACCTTC
>.|TRBV5-6|TRBJ1-6|.
CASSLVPDNSPLHF
TGTGCCAGCAGCTTGGTTCCAGATAATTCACCCCTCCACTTT
>many|TRBV4-2|TRBJ1-2|.
CASSQGAWDGYTF
TGTGCCAGCAGCCAAGGGGCATGGGATGGCTACACCTTC
>.|TRBV28|TRBJ2-1|TRBD1
CASSPIGQGSYNEQFF
TGTGCCAGCAGTCCGATAGGACAGGGCTCCTACAATGAGCAGTTCTTC
>few|TRBV10-2|TRBJ2-4|TRBD2
CASSHQGTSGGPGRDQYF
TGCGCCAGCAGCCACCAAGGGACTAGCGGGGGCCCCGGGAGGGATCAGTACTTC
>many|TRBV19|TRBJ2-2|TRBD2
CASSATGTSGGGLNTGELFF
TGTGCCAGTAGTGCGACCGGGACTAGCGGGGGGGGACTAAACACCGGGGAGCTGTTTTTT
>many|TRBV27|TRBJ2-5|TRBD2
CASSLSREGLWETQYF
TGTGCCAGCAGTTTAAGCCGGGAGGGCCTGTGGGAGACCCAGTACTTC
>many|TRBV12-3/TRBV12-4|TRBJ2-2|.
CASSITGELFF
TGTGCCAGCAGCATAACCGGGGAGCTGTTTTTT
>.|TRBV4-1|TRBJ2-3|TRBD2
CASSLIPGLASTDTQYF
TGCGCCAGCAGCCTCATACCGGGACTAGCTAGCACAGATACGCAGTATTTT
>many|TRBV7-9|TRBJ1-2|.
CASSLAWNQGNFGYTF
TGTGCCAGCAGCTTAGCTTGGAACCAGGGTAACTTTGGCTACACCTTC
>many|TRBV12-3/TRBV12-4|TRBJ1-1|.
CASSYGSNTEAFF
TGTGCCAGCAGTTACGGGTCGAACACTGAAGCTTTCTTT
>few|TRBV12-3/TRBV12-4|TRBJ2-2|.
CASSSGTPPGELFF
TGTGCCAGCAGTTCCGGGACCCCCCCCGGGGAGCTGTTTTTT
>few|TRBV7-2|TRBJ1-1|TRBD1
CASSLASGGLILAFF
TGTGCCAGCAGCTTAGCGTCAGGGGGCTTGATTCTAGCTTTCTTT
>.|TRBV5-4|TRBJ2-7|.
CASSLGGSNSYEQYF
TGTGCCAGCAGCTTGGGGGGGAGCAATTCCTACGAGCAGTACTTC
>many|TRBV19|TRBJ1-2|.
CASSPGYGYGYTF
TGTGCCAGTAGCCCAGGGTACGGCTATGGCTACACCTTC
>.|TRBV20-1|TRBJ2-7|TRBD2
CSARILAGAREQYF
TGCAGTGCTAGAATACTAGCGGGAGCTCGGGAGCAGTACTTC
>many|TRBV9|TRBJ2-1|TRBD1
CASSPRTGTDEQFF
TGTGCCAGCAGCCCAAGGACAGGGACAGATGAGCAGTTCTTC